This T cell receptor beta chain appears in the sequencing data of a study of human T cells and chemical hapten exposure. Study background: Across its roughly 23 weeks, the study gave patients weekly diphenylcyclopropenone doses to the scalp.

The CDR3 loop spans 15 amino acids. From germline, CDR1 is SGHTA and CDR2 FQGNSA. The library labeled individual cDNA molecules by adding unique molecular identifiers to them. TCRdb passed the RACE reads through MiXCR, listing each CDR3 protein once. Of 150,000 to 200,000 distinct CDR3 sequences in the sample, just under 30% were seen once. As to this clonotype: Relative to the germline gene, one junction end is altered; a read error may explain this.

As for time point: pre-sensitization, week 0. Treatment defined: therapeutic diphenylcyclopropenone sensitization with weekly scalp DPC. Donors, patients with alopecia ranging from 18 to 70 years old and judged suitable for DPC, provided samples. Researchers extracted total RNA from unfractionated whole blood. J is TRBJ1-2 and V is TRBV7-2; D perhaps matches TRBD1 (5 bases). Material: whole blood, obtained in connection with sensitization to the hapten diphenylcyclopropenone (DPC). The receptor was isolated from a woman under 40 with alopecia areata. Some clones in this sample may be carry-over from other donors' samples. CDR3 sequence (DNA): TGTCCCAGCAGCTTAATAGGGCAGGGCTCCTATGGCTACACCTTC. Protein product: CPSSLIGQGSYGYTF.